The clone carrying this TCR beta chain was detected ten times or more. Antigen: not known. CDR1 is SGHAT and CDR2 is FQNNGV in the germline V gene. CDR3 length equals 16 residues. V lost 4 bases, J lost 5 bases, and 20 bases lay in between. Only one heparinised blood draw was taken per donor, and its volume averaged around 100 mL. Reverse transcription of all isolated RNA meant that expressed TCRB transcripts were sequenced. Clones were sequenced by immunoSEQ multiplex PCR, and TCRdb holds only the in-frame ones, with some missing. The data show over 150,000 clones, about 8.5% seen once. The data stem from a study of beta chain features in type 1 diabetes. The study, taken as a whole, reports: Still unanswered here is whether HLA type influences TCRB rearrangement.

The clonotype originates from a man younger than 35 in good health. Sequences were obtained from central memory CD4+ T cells from blood. The chain has TRBV11-2 and TRBJ2-5; D may be TRBD2 (6 bases). CDR3 nucleotide sequence: TGTGCCAGCAGCTCCAATCCGGGAGCGTTACGGGAGACCCAGTACTTC. Protein product: CASSSNPGALRETQYF.